This TCR beta chain emerged from a study of T-cell reconstitution after alpha-beta-depleted transplantation in children (dated by TCRdb to 2016 to 2017). Context from the whole study: T-cell immune reconstitution after TCRalphabeta/CD19-depleted allogeneic hematopoietic cell transplantation in children was quantitatively tracked in the study by means of TCR repertoire profiling.

Concerning this clonotype itself: What this receptor recognizes is not known. No clone much larger than this one lies a single base away; base qualities are absent.

Libraries came from PCR. The sequencing machine was an Illumina HiSeq 2500. Molecular barcoding was employed in the preparation of TCR libraries, with unique molecular identifiers being used to normalize TCRbeta repertoire quantification. Using fastp trimming at Q25 and MiXCR clonotype assembly, TCRdb reanalyzed the public sequencing data and kept in-frame beta chains. When rows share a CDR3 protein, they turn into one entry using the most common DNA and genes. The sample yields roughly 500,000 distinct CDR3 sequences; around 19% were counted once. The ten top clones hold roughly 3.3% of the sample. From the germline V gene (reference sequence), CDR1 is DFQATT and CDR2 is SNEGSKA. V and J are truncated by 4 bases and 0 bases respectively, leaving an intervening sequence of 16 bases. The CDR3 contains 16 residues, cysteine and phenylalanine counted. The read is trimmed to its CDR3 DNA, 48 bases read in frame from base 1.

The chain is assembled from TRBV20-1 and TRBJ2-1; TRBD2 is possibly the D segment (5 matching bases). Source: PBMCs from the stem cell graft donor, taken from the stem cell graft. The origin of this receptor is a human donor who donated a stem cell graft to a child with acute lymphoblastic leukemia. The nucleotide sequence reads TGCAGTGCTATGGCTAGCCTCCTGAGCTCCTACAATGAGCAGTTCTTC. Its protein reads: CSAMASLLSSYNEQFF.